A single sample gave rise to the 23 T cell receptor beta chains below, sequenced in a study of blood T cell repertoires in COVID-19. The table came from immunoSEQ multiplex PCR; TCRdb's copy has only in-frame clones and leaves some out. The data show 250,000 to 300,000 clones, 70% to 90% seen once. Input material: peripheral blood. These receptors were collected from a man aged 25 to 40 with active or convalescent COVID-19.

The V and J genes are TRBV24-1 and TRBJ2-3, with TRBD1 identical over 8 bases. The germline V gene encodes CDR1 KGHDR and CDR2 SFDVKD. This CDR3 is built from 17 residues. V trimming: 3 bases; J trimming: 0 bases; junction bases outside the gene matches: 7. DNA for the CDR3: TGTGCCACCAGTGATAGAACCGGGACAGGAAGCACAGATACGCAGTATTTT. Encoded protein: CATSDRTGTGSTDTQYF.

The chain has TRBV11-2 and TRBJ2-7; D uncertain. Germline lookup yields CDR1 SGHAT and CDR2 FQNNGV. The CDR3 extends over 14 amino acids. Trimming removed 3 bases from V and 0 bases from J, with 9 bases in between. CDR3 sequence: CASSFGDNSYEQYF. The CDR3 DNA reads TGTGCCAGCAGCTTCGGTGACAACTCCTACGAGCAGTACTTC.

V is TRBV6-2 or TRBV6-3 and J is TRBJ1-2; 7 bases map to TRBD1. The trim removed 6 bases at V and 5 bases at J, leaving 9 bases unmatched. This CDR3 has 14 residues. Germline CDR1 reads MNHEY; CDR2 reads SVGEGT. The CDR3 protein is CASSHGQARYGYTF. CDR3 nucleotide sequence: TGTGCCAGCAGCCACGGACAGGCTCGATATGGCTACACCTTC.

The chain uses TRBV4-2 and TRBJ1-4; TRBD1 agrees at 9 bases. Germline V CDR1 and CDR2: LGHNA, YNFKEQ. J was trimmed by 5 bases and V by 0 bases; bases with no gene match: 13. The CDR3 has 19 amino acids. The CDR3 loop reads CASSQDVAGQGLINEKLFF. In DNA, the CDR3 is TGTGCCAGCAGCCAAGACGTCGCTGGACAGGGGCTTATAAATGAAAAACTGTTTTTT.

The rearrangement joins TRBV19 to TRBJ2-6; TRBD2 might be the D (7 bases). From germline, CDR1 is LNHDA and CDR2 SQIVND (reference sequence). Trimming pared 4 bases from V and 2 bases from J, leaving 18 bases between. CDR3 size: 18 residues. In nucleotides, the CDR3 is TGTGCCAGTAGTACCCACGGGGGGCGTTTTGCTGGGGCCAACGTCCTGACTTTC. The encoded protein is CASSTHGGRFAGANVLTF.

V is TRBV9 and J is TRBJ2-7; D gene uncertain. This CDR3 is 15 amino acids long. Germline values: CDR1 SGDLS, CDR2 YYNGEE. Trimming left V 0 bases short and J 3 bases short, with 13 bases between. The CDR3 is CASSVDPGRNYEQYF. The CDR3 DNA is TGTGCCAGCAGCGTAGACCCCGGCAGGAACTACGAGCAGTACTTC.

Only one count was recorded for this clone. This chain joins TRBV20-1 and TRBJ2-7; perhaps TRBD1 as D (5 bases). V gave up 3 bases and J gave up 2 bases, with 14 bases separating them. This CDR3 contains 14 residues. CDR1 and CDR2 (germline): DFQATT, SNEGSKA (reference sequence). In DNA, the CDR3 is TGCAGTGCTAGTTGGGGCGACCCACCCTACGAGCAGTACTTC. Its translation is CSASWGDPPYEQYF.

CDR3 loop: CASSSTGLAGNEQYF. The CDR3, as DNA: TGTGCCAGCTCCAGTACGGGACTAGCGGGAAACGAGCAGTACTTC. The chain links TRBV6-6 to TRBJ2-7; 13 bases map to TRBD2. The germline CDR1 and CDR2 sequences are MNHNY and SVGAGI (reference sequence). The V gene end was trimmed by 8 bases and the J gene end by 5 bases; junction bases not matched to a gene: 9. The CDR3 totals 15 residues.

Comments on this clone: The junction differs from germline at one of its ends, possibly a read error. The chain recombines TRBV5-1 with TRBJ2-5; no clear D. This CDR3 contains 15 residues. Germline V gene lookup returns CDR1 SGHRS and CDR2 YFSETQ. CDR3 bases: TGCGCCAGCAGCTTCGAACAGCCTGATCAAGGGACCCAGTACTTC. Translation gives CASSFEQPDQGTQYF.

This clone was seen a single time. The rearrangement joins TRBV6-5 to TRBJ2-3; tentatively, D is TRBD1 (7 bases). V lost 7 bases and J 5 bases, leaving 19 bases between the germline ends. CDR3 length equals 15 residues. The V gene's germline CDR1 is MNHEY and CDR2 SVGAGI. DNA for the CDR3: TGTGCCAGCATCCAGGGGGGCGGGCCGGGAGATACGCAGTATTTT. Its translation is CASIQGGGPGDTQYF.

This clone was recorded once. The chain couples TRBV4-2 to TRBJ1-1; the D gene is possibly TRBD1 (6 bases). CDR3 length equals 15 residues. The germline V and J ends were trimmed by 1 base and 1 base, with 10 bases remaining between them. Germline V CDR1 and CDR2: LGHNA, YNFKEQ. The CDR3 DNA reads TGTGCCAGCAGCCAAGGGGGGCTAAGGAACACTGAAGCTTTCTTT. This codes for CASSQGGLRNTEAFF.

The chain couples TRBV5-1 to TRBJ2-2; D might be TRBD1 (5 bases). With 0 bases removed from V and 6 bases from J, the gap between germline ends came to 9 bases. The germline gives CDR1 SGHRS, CDR2 YFSETQ. The CDR3 has 14 amino acids. The CDR3 loop is CASSLVSGPGELFF. The CDR3 DNA reads as TGCGCCAGCAGCTTGGTTTCAGGGCCCGGGGAGCTGTTTTTT.

This chain connects TRBV12-3 or TRBV12-4 to TRBJ1-2; TRBD1 is a possible D gene (6 bases). CDR3 length equals 13 residues. Trimming left V 1 base short and J 8 bases short, with 11 bases between. The CDR3 sequence: CASSLGTATGYTF. DNA for the CDR3: TGTGCCAGCAGTTTAGGGACAGCGACCGGCTACACCTTC.

This chain connects TRBV6-5 to TRBJ1-6; D remains ambiguous. The CDR3 has 15 amino acids. Germline V CDR1 and CDR2: MNHEY, SVGAGI. V dropped 8 bases and J dropped 5 bases, with 16 bases sitting between them. CDR3 coding DNA: TGTGCCAGCGCCTTGGGCTCTACAAATAATTCACCCCTCCACTTT. This encodes CASALGSTNNSPLHF.

Concerning this clone itself: The CDR3 does not end in the conserved phenylalanine or tryptophan, so this is likely a read error. It is unclear where the CDR3 begins or ends on the DNA, so no DNA is shown, and the CDR3 is as TCRdb lists it. J is TRBJ2-7 and V is TRBV5-5; no check of the table's D call, TRBD1, against the DNA was made. The CDR3 length equals 13 residues, ends included. Germline CDR1 reads SGHKS; CDR2 reads YYEKEE (reference sequence). This chain's CDR3 is CASSSMPGTGFSI.

The chain is built from TRBV3-1 (or the pseudogene TRBV3-2) and TRBJ1-4; possible D gene TRBD1, 5 bases. The CDR3 consists of 17 residues. The germline V and J ends were trimmed by 2 bases and 7 bases, with 20 bases remaining between them. Germline V CDR1 and CDR2: LGHDT, YNNKEL (reference sequence). The CDR3 coding sequence is TGTGCCAGCAGCCAACCACTCAGACGGGGGAACAGTGAAAAACTGTTTTTT. It codes for CASSQPLRRGNSEKLFF.

The chain couples TRBV20-1 to TRBJ1-5, with D unclear. CDR3 length: 16 amino acids. V lost 3 bases, J lost 1 base, and 16 bases lay in between. Per germline, CDR1 DFQATT and CDR2 SNEGSKA (reference sequence). The CDR3 loop is CSASISPDGSNQPQHF. The CDR3, as DNA: TGCAGTGCTAGTATATCGCCTGACGGGAGCAATCAGCCCCAGCATTTT.

The gene calls are TRBV28 and TRBJ1-1; TRBD1 aligns across 9 bases. The germline V gene encodes CDR1 MDHEN and CDR2 SYDVKM. This CDR3 is built from 18 residues. V gave up 2 bases and J gave up 1 base; unmatched junction bases: 11. In nucleotides, the CDR3 is TGTGCCAGCAGTTTACCCCGGGACAGGGTTTCGAGGAACACTGAAGCTTTCTTT. Protein product: CASSLPRDRVSRNTEAFF.

The genes are TRBV4-1 and TRBJ1-1; 12 nucleotides line up with TRBD1. This CDR3 is built from 16 residues. In germline, CDR1 is MGHRA, CDR2 YSYEKL. With V trimmed by 5 bases and J by 6 bases, 10 bases remained unmatched. The CDR3: CASSRGQGAFVSEAFF. The CDR3 DNA reads TGCGCCAGCAGCAGGGGACAGGGGGCTTTCGTATCTGAAGCTTTCTTT.

This rearrangement joins TRBV29-1 to TRBJ2-1, with 9 positions matching TRBD2. Trimming took 1 base from V and 2 from J; bases not matched to a gene: 9. CDR1 is SQVTM and CDR2 is ANQGSEA in the germline V gene. The CDR3 spans 17 residues. The CDR3 reads CSVEAAGGDRAYNEQFF. CDR3 DNA sequence: TGCAGCGTTGAAGCGGCGGGGGGGGACAGAGCCTACAATGAGCAGTTCTTC.

This clone was seen just once. The chain has TRBV5-4 and TRBJ2-7, with a tentative D call TRBD2 (5 bases). Trimming removed 4 bases from V and 7 bases from J, with 12 bases in between. Germline V gene lookup returns CDR1 SGHNT and CDR2 YYREEE (reference sequence). CDR3 length equals 12 residues. CDR3 sequence (DNA): TGTGCCAGCAGCGAAGGTTGGAGGGAGCAGTACTTC. This encodes CASSEGWREQYF. Full variable domain (rest looked up from reference TRBV5-4 and TRBJ2-7): ETGVTQSPTHLIKTRGQQVTLRCSSQSGHNTVSWYQQALGQGPQFIFQYYREEENGRGNFPPRFSGLQFPNYSSELNVNALELDDSALYLCASSEGWREQYFGPGTRLTVT.

This chain joins TRBV12-5 and TRBJ2-7, with TRBD1 matching over 8 bases. Trimming removed 5 bases from V and 2 bases from J; junction bases left unmatched: 8. The CDR3 loop spans 15 amino acids. Per the germline V gene, CDR1 is LGHNT and CDR2 is FRNRAP. The CDR3 DNA reads TGTGCTAGTGGTACCTCAGGGGGCAGCCCCTACGAGCAGTACTTC. Its translation is CASGTSGGSPYEQYF.

The sample holds one count of this clone. J is TRBJ2-5 and V is TRBV7-9, with TRBD2 matching 9 bases. The J segment lost 1 base and the V segment lost 2 bases, leaving 5 bases of the junction unmatched. The CDR3 is 16 amino acids. CDR1 and CDR2 from the germline V gene are SEHNR and FQNEAQ (reference sequence). The CDR3 nucleotides are TGTGCCAGCAGCTTATTAGCGGGGGCCCTCCAAGAGACCCAGTACTTC. Protein product: CASSLLAGALQETQYF.